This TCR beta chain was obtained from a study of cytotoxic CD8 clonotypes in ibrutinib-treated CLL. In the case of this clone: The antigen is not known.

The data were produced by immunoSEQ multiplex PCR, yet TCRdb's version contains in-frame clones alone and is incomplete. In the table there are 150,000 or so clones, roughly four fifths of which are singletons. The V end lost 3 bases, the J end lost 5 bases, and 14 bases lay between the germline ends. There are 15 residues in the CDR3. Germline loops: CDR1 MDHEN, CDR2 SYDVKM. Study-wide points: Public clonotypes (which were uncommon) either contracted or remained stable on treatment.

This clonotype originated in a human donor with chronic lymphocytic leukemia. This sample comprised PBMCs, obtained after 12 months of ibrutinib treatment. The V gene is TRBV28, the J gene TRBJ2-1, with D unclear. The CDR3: CASSFEASFNNEQFF. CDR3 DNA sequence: TGTGCCAGCAGTTTTGAGGCGAGTTTCAACAATGAGCAGTTCTTC.